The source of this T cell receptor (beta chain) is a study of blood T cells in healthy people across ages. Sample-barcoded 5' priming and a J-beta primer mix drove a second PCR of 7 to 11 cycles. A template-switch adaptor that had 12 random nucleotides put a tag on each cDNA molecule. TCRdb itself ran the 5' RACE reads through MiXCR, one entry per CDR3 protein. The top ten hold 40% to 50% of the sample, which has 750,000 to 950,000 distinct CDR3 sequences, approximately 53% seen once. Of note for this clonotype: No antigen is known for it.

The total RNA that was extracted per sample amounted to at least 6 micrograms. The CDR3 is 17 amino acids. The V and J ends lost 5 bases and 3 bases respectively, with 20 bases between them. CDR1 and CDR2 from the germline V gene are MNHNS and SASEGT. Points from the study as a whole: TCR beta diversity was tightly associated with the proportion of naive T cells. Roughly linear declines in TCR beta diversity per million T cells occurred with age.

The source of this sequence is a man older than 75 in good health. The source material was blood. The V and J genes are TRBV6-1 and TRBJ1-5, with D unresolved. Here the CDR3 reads CASSQSPVFTANQPQHF. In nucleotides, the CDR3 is TGTGCCAGCAGTCAAAGCCCAGTCTTTACCGCCAATCAGCCCCAGCATTTT.